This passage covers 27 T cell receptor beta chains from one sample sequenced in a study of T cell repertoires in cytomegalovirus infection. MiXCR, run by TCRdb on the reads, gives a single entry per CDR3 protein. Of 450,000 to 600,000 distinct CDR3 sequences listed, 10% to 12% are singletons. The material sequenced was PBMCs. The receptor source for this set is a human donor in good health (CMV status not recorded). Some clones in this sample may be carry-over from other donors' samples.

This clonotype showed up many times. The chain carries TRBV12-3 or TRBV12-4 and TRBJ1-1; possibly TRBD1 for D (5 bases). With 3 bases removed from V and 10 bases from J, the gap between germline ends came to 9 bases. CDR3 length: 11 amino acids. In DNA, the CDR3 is TGTGCCAGCAGTTTGACCAGGGCAGCTTTCTTT. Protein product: CASSLTRAAFF.

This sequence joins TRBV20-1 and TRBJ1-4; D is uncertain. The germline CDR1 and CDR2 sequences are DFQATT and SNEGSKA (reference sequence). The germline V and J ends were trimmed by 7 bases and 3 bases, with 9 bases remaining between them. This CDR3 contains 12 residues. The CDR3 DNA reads TGCAGTGTGCGAAGTTCTAATGAAAAACTGTTTTTT. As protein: CSVRSSNEKLFF.

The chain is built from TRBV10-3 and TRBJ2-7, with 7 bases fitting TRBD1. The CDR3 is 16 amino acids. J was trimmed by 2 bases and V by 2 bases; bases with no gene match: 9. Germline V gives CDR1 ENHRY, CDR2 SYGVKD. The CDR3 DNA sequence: TGTGCCATCAGTGAGGGGGGCCGGGACAGTCCCTACGAGCAGTACTTC. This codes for CAISEGGRDSPYEQYF.

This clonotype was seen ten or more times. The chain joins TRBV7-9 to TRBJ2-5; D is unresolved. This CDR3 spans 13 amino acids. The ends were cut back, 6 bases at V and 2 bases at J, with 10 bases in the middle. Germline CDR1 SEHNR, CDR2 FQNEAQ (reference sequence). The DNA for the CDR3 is TGTGCCAGCAGTCCAAAACTTCAAGAGACCCAGTACTTC. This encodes CASSPKLQETQYF.

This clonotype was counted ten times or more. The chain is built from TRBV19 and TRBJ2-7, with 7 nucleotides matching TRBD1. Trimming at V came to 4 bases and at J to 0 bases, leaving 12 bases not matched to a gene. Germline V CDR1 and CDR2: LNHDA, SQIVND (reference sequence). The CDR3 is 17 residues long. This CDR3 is CASSTRARRDSSYEQYF. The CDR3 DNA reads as TGTGCCAGTAGTACCAGGGCCCGCCGGGACAGCTCCTACGAGCAGTACTTC. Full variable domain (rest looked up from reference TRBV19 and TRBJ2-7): DGGITQSPKYLFRKEGQNVTLSCEQNLNHDAMYWYRQDPGQGLRLIYYSQIVNDFQKGDIAEGYSVSREKKESFPLTVTSAQKNPTAFYLCASSTRARRDSSYEQYFGPGTRLTVT.

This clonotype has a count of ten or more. DNA of the CDR3: TGTGCCAGCAGCTCAGGGACAGCGAACACCGGGGAGCTGTTTTTT. It yields the protein CASSSGTANTGELFF. The V and J genes are TRBV6-5 and TRBJ2-2; 7 nucleotides line up with TRBD1. The junction had 4 bases not matched to a gene; V was cut back by 6 bases and J by 0 bases. This CDR3 is built from 15 residues. CDR1 is MNHEY and CDR2 is SVGAGI in the germline V gene.

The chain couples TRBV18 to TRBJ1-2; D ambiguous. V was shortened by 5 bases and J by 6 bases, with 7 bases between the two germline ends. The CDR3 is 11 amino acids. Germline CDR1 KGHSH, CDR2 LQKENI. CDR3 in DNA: TGTGCCAGCTCATACCCAGATGGCTACACCTTC. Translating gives CASSYPDGYTF.

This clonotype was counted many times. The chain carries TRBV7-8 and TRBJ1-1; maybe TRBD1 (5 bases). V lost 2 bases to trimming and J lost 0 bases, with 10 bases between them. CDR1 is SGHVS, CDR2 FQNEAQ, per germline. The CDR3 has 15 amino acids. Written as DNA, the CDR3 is TGTGCCAGCAGCTTACGGGACGTGATGAACACTGAAGCTTTCTTT. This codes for CASSLRDVMNTEAFF.

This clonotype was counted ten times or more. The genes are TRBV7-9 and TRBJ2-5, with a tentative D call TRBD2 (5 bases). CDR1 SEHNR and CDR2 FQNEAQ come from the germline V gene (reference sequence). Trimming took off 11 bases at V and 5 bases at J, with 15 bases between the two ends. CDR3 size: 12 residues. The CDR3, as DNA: TGTGCCGGCCACCGGGGAGTGGAGACCCAGTACTTC. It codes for CAGHRGVETQYF.

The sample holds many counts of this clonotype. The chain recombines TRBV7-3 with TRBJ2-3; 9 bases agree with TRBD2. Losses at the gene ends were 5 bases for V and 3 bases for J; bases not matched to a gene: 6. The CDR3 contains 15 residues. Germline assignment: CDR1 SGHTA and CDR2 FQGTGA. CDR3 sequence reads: CASSISGGGTDTQYF. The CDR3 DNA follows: TGTGCCAGCAGCATTAGCGGGGGCGGAACAGATACGCAGTATTTT. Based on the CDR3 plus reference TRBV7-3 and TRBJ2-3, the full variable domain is GAGVSQTPSNKVTEKGKYVELRCDPISGHTALYWYRQSLGQGPEFLIYFQGTGAADDSGLPNDRFFAVRPEGSVSTLKIQRTERGDSAVYLCASSISGGGTDTQYFGPGTRLTVL.

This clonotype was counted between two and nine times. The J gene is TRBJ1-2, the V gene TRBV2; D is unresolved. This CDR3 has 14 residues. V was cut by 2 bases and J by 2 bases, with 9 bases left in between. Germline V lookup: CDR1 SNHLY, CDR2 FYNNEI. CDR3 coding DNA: TGTGCCAGCAGTGAAACAGCCCGAAACTATGGCTACACCTTC. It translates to CASSETARNYGYTF.

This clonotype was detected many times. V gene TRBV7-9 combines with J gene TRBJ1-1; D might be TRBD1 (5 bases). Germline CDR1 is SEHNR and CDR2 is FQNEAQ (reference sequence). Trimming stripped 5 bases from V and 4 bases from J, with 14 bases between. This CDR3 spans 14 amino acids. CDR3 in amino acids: CASSGGGEVTEAFF. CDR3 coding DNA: TGTGCCAGCAGCGGCGGGGGGGAGGTCACTGAAGCTTTCTTT.

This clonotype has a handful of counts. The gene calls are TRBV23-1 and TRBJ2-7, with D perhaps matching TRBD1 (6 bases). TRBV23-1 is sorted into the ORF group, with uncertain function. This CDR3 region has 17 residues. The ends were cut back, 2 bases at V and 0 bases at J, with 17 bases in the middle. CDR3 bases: TGCGCCAGCAGTCAACCCGAATCAGACAGGAGCTCCTACGAGCAGTACTTC. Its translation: CASSQPESDRSSYEQYF.

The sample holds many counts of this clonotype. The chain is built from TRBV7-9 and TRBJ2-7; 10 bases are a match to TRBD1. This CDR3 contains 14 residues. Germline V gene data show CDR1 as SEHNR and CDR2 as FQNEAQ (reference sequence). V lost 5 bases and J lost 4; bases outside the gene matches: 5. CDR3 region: CASSTTGGAYEQYF. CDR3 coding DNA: TGTGCCAGCAGCACGACAGGGGGCGCGTACGAGCAGTACTTC.

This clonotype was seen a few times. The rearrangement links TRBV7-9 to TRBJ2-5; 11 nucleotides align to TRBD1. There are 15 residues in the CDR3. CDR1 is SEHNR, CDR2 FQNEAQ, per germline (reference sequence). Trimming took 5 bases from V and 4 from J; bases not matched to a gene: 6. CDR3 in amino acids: CASSRTGGLSETQYF. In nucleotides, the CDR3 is TGTGCCAGCAGCCGGACAGGGGGCCTTTCAGAGACCCAGTACTTC.

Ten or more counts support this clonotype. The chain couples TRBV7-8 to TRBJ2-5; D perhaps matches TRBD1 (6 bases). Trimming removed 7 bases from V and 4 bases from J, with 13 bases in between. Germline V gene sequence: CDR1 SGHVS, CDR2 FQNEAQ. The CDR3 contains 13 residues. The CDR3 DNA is TGTGCCAGCACCTCCAGGGGAGTAGAGACCCAGTACTTC. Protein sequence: CASTSRGVETQYF.

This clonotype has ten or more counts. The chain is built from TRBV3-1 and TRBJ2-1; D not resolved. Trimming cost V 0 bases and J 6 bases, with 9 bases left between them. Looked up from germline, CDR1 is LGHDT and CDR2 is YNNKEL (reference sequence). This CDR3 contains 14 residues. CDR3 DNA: TGTGCCAGCAGCCAAGAATACGCCTTCAATGAGCAGTTCTTC. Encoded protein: CASSQEYAFNEQFF.

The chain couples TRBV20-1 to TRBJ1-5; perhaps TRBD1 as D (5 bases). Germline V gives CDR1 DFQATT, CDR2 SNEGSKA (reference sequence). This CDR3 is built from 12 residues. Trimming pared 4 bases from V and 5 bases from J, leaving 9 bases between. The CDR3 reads CSAIDRYQPQHF. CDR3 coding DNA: TGCAGTGCTATTGACAGATATCAGCCCCAGCATTTT.

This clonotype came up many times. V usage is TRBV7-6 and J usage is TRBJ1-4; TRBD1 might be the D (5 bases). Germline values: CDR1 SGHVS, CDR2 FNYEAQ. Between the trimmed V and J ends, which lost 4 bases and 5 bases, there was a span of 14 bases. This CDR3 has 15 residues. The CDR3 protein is CASSSGGVRNEKLFF. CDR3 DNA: TGTGCCAGCAGCTCGGGAGGGGTCCGGAATGAAAAACTGTTTTTT.

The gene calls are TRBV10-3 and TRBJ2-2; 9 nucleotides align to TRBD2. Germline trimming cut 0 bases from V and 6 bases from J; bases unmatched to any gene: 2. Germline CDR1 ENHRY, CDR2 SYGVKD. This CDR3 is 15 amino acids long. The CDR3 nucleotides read TGTGCCATCAGTGAGTCGACTAGCGGCCCCGGGGAGCTGTTTTTT. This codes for CAISESTSGPGELFF.

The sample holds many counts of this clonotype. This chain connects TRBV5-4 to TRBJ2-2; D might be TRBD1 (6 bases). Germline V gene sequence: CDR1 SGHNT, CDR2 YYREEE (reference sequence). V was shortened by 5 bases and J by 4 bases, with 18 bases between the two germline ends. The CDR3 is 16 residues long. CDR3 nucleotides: TGTGCCAGCAGTTGGGACACCCTAGGATTCACCGGGGAGCTGTTTTTT. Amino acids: CASSWDTLGFTGELFF.

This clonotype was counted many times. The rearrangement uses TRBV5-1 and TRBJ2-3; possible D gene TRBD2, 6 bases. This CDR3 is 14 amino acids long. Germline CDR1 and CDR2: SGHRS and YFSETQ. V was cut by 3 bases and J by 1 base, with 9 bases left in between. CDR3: CASSSQRGTDTQYF. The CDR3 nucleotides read TGCGCCAGCAGCTCCCAGCGGGGCACAGATACGCAGTATTTT.

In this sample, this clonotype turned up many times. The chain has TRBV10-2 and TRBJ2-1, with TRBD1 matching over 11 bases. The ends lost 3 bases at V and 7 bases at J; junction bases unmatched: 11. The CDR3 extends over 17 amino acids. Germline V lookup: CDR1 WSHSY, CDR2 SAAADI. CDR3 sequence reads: CASSELGQGASGNEQFF. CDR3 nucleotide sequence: TGCGCCAGCAGTGAATTAGGACAGGGGGCATCGGGGAATGAGCAGTTCTTC.

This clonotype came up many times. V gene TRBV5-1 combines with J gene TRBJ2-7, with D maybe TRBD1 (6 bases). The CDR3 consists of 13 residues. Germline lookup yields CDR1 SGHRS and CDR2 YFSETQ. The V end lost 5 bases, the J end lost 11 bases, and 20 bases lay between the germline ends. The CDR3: CASRKDAGAEKYF. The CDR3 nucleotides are TGCGCCAGCAGGAAGGACGCAGGGGCTGAAAAGTACTTC. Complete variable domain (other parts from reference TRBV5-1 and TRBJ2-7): KAGVTQTPRYLIKTRGQQVTLSCSPISGHRSVSWYQQTPGQGLQFLFEYFSETQRNKGNFPGRFSGRQFSNSRSEMNVSTLELGDSALYLCASRKDAGAEKYFGPGTRLTVT.

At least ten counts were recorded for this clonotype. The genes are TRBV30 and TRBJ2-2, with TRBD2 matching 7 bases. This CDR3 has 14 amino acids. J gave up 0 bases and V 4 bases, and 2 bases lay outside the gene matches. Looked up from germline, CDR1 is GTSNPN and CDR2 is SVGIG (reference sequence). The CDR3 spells CAWNAGANTGELFF. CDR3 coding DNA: TGTGCCTGGAATGCGGGGGCGAACACCGGGGAGCTGTTTTTT.

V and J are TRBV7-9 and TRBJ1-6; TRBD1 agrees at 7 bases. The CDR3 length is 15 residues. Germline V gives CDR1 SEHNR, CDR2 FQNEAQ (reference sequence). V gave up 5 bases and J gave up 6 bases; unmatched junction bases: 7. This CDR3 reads CASSRPGGTNSPLHF. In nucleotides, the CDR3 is TGTGCCAGCAGCCGGCCAGGGGGAACTAATTCACCCCTCCACTTT.

CDR3 bases: TGTGCCAGCAATGGACAGGGGCTCCCCGGGGAGCTGTTTTTT. Residues: CASNGQGLPGELFF. J is TRBJ2-2 and V is TRBV2; 9 bases agree with TRBD1. Losses at the gene ends were 7 bases for V and 6 bases for J; bases not matched to a gene: 6. Germline V gives CDR1 SNHLY, CDR2 FYNNEI. The CDR3 has 14 residues.